Listed below are T cell receptor beta chains from one sample, sequenced in a study of identical twins. TCRdb re-derived calls from the 5' RACE reads in MiXCR, one entry per CDR3 protein. The table records hundreds of thousands of distinct CDR3 sequences, around an eighth of them present only once. Another study also made use of these data, one on yellow fever vaccine responses in identical twins.

Sequencing was done on a sample of PBMCs. The receptors were sampled from a woman between 18 and 29 years old in good health. The CDR3 runs from the conserved cysteine through the conserved F or W. A D gene is named only where the DNA matches it firmly. A clone size is listed for some rows: how often the clone was seen (once, few, many), or a class if it is expanded.

v_gene: TRBV9
d_gene: .
abundance: .
j_gene: TRBJ2-1
CDR3nt: TGTGCCAGCAGCGATCGGACGCAAAACTACAATGAGCAGTTCTTC
CDR3aa: CASSDRTQNYNEQFF

v_gene: TRBV7-9
d_gene: .
abundance: few
j_gene: TRBJ2-2
CDR3nt: TGTGCCAGCACAAGGGGACAACACACCGGGGAGCTGTTTTTT
CDR3aa: CASTRGQHTGELFF

v_gene: TRBV5-1
d_gene: .
abundance: .
j_gene: TRBJ2-3
CDR3nt: TGCGCCAGCAGCGGGGGTATTGGCACAGATACGCAGTATTTT
CDR3aa: CASSGGIGTDTQYF

v_gene: TRBV29-1
d_gene: .
abundance: .
j_gene: TRBJ2-5
CDR3nt: TGCAGCGTTGGAGGGACACCCCAAGAGACCCAGTACTTC
CDR3aa: CSVGGTPQETQYF

v_gene: TRBV7-9
d_gene: .
abundance: many
j_gene: TRBJ2-1
CDR3nt: TGTGCCAGCAGTTTAGGGCAGCCGTACAATGAGCAGTTCTTC
CDR3aa: CASSLGQPYNEQFF

v_gene: TRBV20-1
d_gene: TRBD2
abundance: few
j_gene: TRBJ2-7
CDR3nt: TGCAGTGCTAGAGATAAAGCGGGAGGGGGTGGGCAGTACTTC
CDR3aa: CSARDKAGGGGQYF

v_gene: TRBV7-7
d_gene: .
abundance: many
j_gene: TRBJ2-2
CDR3nt: TGTGCCACCTCACAGGGCACCGGGGAGCTGTTTTTT
CDR3aa: CATSQGTGELFF

v_gene: TRBV12-3/TRBV12-4
d_gene: .
abundance: few
j_gene: TRBJ2-2
CDR3nt: TGTGCCAGCAGTAGAAGCCGGTGGGACACCGGGGAGCTGTTTTTT
CDR3aa: CASSRSRWDTGELFF

v_gene: TRBV4-1
d_gene: TRBD1
abundance: .
j_gene: TRBJ2-2
CDR3nt: TGCGCCAGCAGCCAACCCGGGACAGGGGGTTCCGGGGAGCTGTTTTTT
CDR3aa: CASSQPGTGGSGELFF

v_gene: TRBV2
d_gene: .
abundance: few
j_gene: TRBJ2-6
CDR3nt: TGTGCCAGCAGTGAGCAGGAACCTGCCAACGTCCTGACTTTC
CDR3aa: CASSEQEPANVLTF

v_gene: TRBV18
d_gene: .
abundance: .
j_gene: TRBJ1-2
CDR3nt: TGTGCCAGCTCCGCAGGGGTTGACTATGGCTACACCTTC
CDR3aa: CASSAGVDYGYTF

v_gene: TRBV9
d_gene: .
abundance: .
j_gene: TRBJ1-1
CDR3nt: TGTGCCAGCAGCGTAGATGTGACAGCAGGCGGGACTGAAGCTTTCTTT
CDR3aa: CASSVDVTAGGTEAFF

v_gene: TRBV7-8
d_gene: .
abundance: .
j_gene: TRBJ1-4
CDR3nt: TGTGCCAGCAGCTTGGGCGCCCGCATTGAAAAACTGTTTTTT
CDR3aa: CASSLGARIEKLFF

v_gene: TRBV7-8
d_gene: .
abundance: .
j_gene: TRBJ1-5
CDR3nt: TGTGCCAGCAGCTTAGCGGGGTCTTTGGGCAATCAGCCCCAGCATTTT
CDR3aa: CASSLAGSLGNQPQHF

v_gene: TRBV3-1
d_gene: .
abundance: few
j_gene: TRBJ2-1
CDR3nt: TGTGCCAGCAGCCAAGGGGGACTGGAGCAGTTCTTC
CDR3aa: CASSQGGLEQFF

v_gene: TRBV4-1
d_gene: .
abundance: many
j_gene: TRBJ1-2
CDR3nt: TGCGCCAGCAGCCAAGACGGGGCCCCCTATGGCTACACCTTC
CDR3aa: CASSQDGAPYGYTF

v_gene: TRBV27
d_gene: .
abundance: few
j_gene: TRBJ2-7
CDR3nt: TGTGCCAGCAGTTTAGAGGTCGGCCCCTACGAGCAGTACTTC
CDR3aa: CASSLEVGPYEQYF

v_gene: TRBV20-1
d_gene: .
abundance: many
j_gene: TRBJ2-3
CDR3nt: TGCAGTGCTAACGGCGGGACCAGCACAGATACGCAGTATTTT
CDR3aa: CSANGGTSTDTQYF

v_gene: TRBV12-3/TRBV12-4
d_gene: .
abundance: many
j_gene: TRBJ1-1
CDR3nt: TGTGCCAGCAGTTTAGACGGATTGAACACTGAAGCTTTCTTT
CDR3aa: CASSLDGLNTEAFF

v_gene: TRBV20-1
d_gene: .
abundance: .
j_gene: TRBJ2-4
CDR3nt: TGCAGTGCTAACAGGGAGGGTTTAGCCAAAAACATTCAGTACTTC
CDR3aa: CSANREGLAKNIQYF

v_gene: TRBV20-1
d_gene: .
abundance: .
j_gene: TRBJ1-1
CDR3nt: TGCAGTGCTAGAGATGGGCCAGTGAACACTGAAGCTTTCTTT
CDR3aa: CSARDGPVNTEAFF

v_gene: TRBV2
d_gene: .
abundance: few
j_gene: TRBJ2-1
CDR3nt: TGTGCCAGCAGTGAAGCGTCGGCCCACACGGAGCAGTTCTTC
CDR3aa: CASSEASAHTEQFF

v_gene: TRBV20-1
d_gene: .
abundance: few
j_gene: TRBJ2-4
CDR3nt: TGCAGTGCTAGTCCCGGACTGAGGAAAAACATTCAGTACTTC
CDR3aa: CSASPGLRKNIQYF

v_gene: TRBV4-1
d_gene: .
abundance: .
j_gene: TRBJ2-3
CDR3nt: TGCGCCAGCAGCCAAGTCGGGAGAGAGATTAGCACAGATACGCAGTATTTT
CDR3aa: CASSQVGREISTDTQYF

v_gene: TRBV6-1
d_gene: .
abundance: .
j_gene: TRBJ1-1
CDR3nt: TGTGCCAGCTCCCCCTTCGGGGGCTACAACACTGAAGCTTTCTTT
CDR3aa: CASSPFGGYNTEAFF

v_gene: TRBV7-2
d_gene: TRBD2
abundance: .
j_gene: TRBJ2-5
CDR3nt: TGTGCCAGCAGCTTAGTGCGGGGGACTCAAGAGACCCAGTACTTC
CDR3aa: CASSLVRGTQETQYF

v_gene: TRBV20-1
d_gene: .
abundance: few
j_gene: TRBJ2-1
CDR3nt: TGCAGTGCTAGTTTGTCCTACAATGAGCAGTTCTTC
CDR3aa: CSASLSYNEQFF

v_gene: TRBV5-1
d_gene: .
abundance: .
j_gene: TRBJ2-5
CDR3nt: TGCGCCAGCAGCTTGGGATCTGGCGGGGCCAGGGAGACCCAGTACTTC
CDR3aa: CASSLGSGGARETQYF

v_gene: TRBV6-8
d_gene: .
abundance: .
j_gene: TRBJ2-7
CDR3nt: TGTGCCAGCAGTTACCTGGCGACAGGATCCTACGAGCAGTACTTC
CDR3aa: CASSYLATGSYEQYF

v_gene: TRBV5-1
d_gene: .
abundance: .
j_gene: TRBJ1-3
CDR3nt: TGCGCCAGCGGCGGGGATACAGGAAACACCATATATTTT
CDR3aa: CASGGDTGNTIYF